This TCR beta chain was identified during a study of T-cell reconstitution after alpha-beta-depleted transplantation in children. The CDR3 runs 15 residues. The V gene's germline CDR1 is SGHRS and CDR2 YFSETQ. The V end lost 7 bases, the J end lost 1 base, and 18 bases lay between the germline ends. The TCRbeta library incorporated unique molecular identifiers. TCRdb re-called the PCR reads with MiXCR, one entry per CDR3 protein. This table has about 540,000 distinct CDR3 sequences, about 18% appearing once. This material consisted of PBMCs from the stem cell graft donor, taken from the stem cell graft. This TCR was sampled from a human donor who donated a stem cell graft to a child with acute lymphoblastic leukemia. This chain joins TRBV5-1 and TRBJ2-7; D gene unclear. CDR3 in amino acids: CASRVKALTSYEQYF. The CDR3 coding sequence is TGCGCCAGCCGCGTTAAGGCGTTGACTTCCTACGAGCAGTACTTC.